The next 22 T cell receptor beta chains were all read from a single sample in a study of cytomegalovirus exposure and HLA in healthy donors. Primers: 60 Vbeta forward and 13 Jbeta reverse. Data came from immunoSEQ multiplex PCR; TCRdb stores just in-frame clones and leaves some out. The table shows 150,000 or so clones, with almost 80% occurring only once. Sequencing was carried out using PBMCs. These receptors were taken from a male donor in good health and CMV-seronegative.

V gene TRBV9 combines with J gene TRBJ1-5; D is unclear. This CDR3 is 13 amino acids long. Germline CDR1 and CDR2: SGDLS and YYNGEE. Trimming stripped 2 bases from V and 0 bases from J, with 3 bases between. CDR3 loop: CASSVSSNQPQHF. The DNA for the CDR3 is TGTGCCAGCAGCGTGAGTAGCAATCAGCCCCAGCATTTT.

This chain joins TRBV11-3 and TRBJ2-2; 8 nucleotides match TRBD1. Germline lookup yields CDR1 SGHNT and CDR2 YENEEA. The CDR3 covers 18 residues. V shed 1 base, J shed 4 bases, and the junction held 11 bases outside the gene matches. The CDR3 DNA sequence: TGTGCCAGCAGCTTAGGACAGGGGAGGATCAGTAGCACCGGGGAGCTGTTTTTT. Its protein is CASSLGQGRISSTGELFF.

This clone was seen more than once but under ten times. The CDR3 bases are TGCGCCAGCAGCTCTGGACACTCGAACACCGGGGAGCTGTTTTTT. It specifies CASSSGHSNTGELFF. This chain uses TRBV5-1 with TRBJ2-2; D is possibly TRBD1 (5 bases). Trimming took 3 bases from V and 0 from J, leaving 9 bases between them. The germline V gene encodes CDR1 SGHRS and CDR2 YFSETQ. This CDR3 comprises 15 residues.

The chain combines TRBV29-1 with TRBJ1-1; D unclear. V lost 4 bases and J lost 3, with 12 bases in between. The CDR3 sequence is 13 residues long. Germline CDR1 reads SQVTM; CDR2 reads ANQGSEA. As DNA, the CDR3 is TGCAGCGTTGTCTTTGGGCAGTACACTGAAGCTTTCTTT. It specifies CSVVFGQYTEAFF.

This clone has a single count. The chain couples TRBV5-4 to TRBJ1-2, with 8 bases identical to TRBD1. Germline lookup yields CDR1 SGHNT and CDR2 YYREEE (reference sequence). The V segment lost 6 bases and the J segment 2 bases; nucleotides outside the gene matches: 9. The CDR3 sequence is 15 residues long. The DNA of the CDR3 is TGTGCCAGCACCCCCCGAGACAGGGGCAACTATGGCTACACCTTC. Amino acids: CASTPRDRGNYGYTF.

The chain couples TRBV9 to TRBJ2-5; 11 bases map to TRBD2. With V trimmed by 4 bases and J by 2 bases, 4 bases remained unmatched. The CDR3 has 15 residues. Germline CDR1 is SGDLS and CDR2 is YYNGEE. Here the CDR3 DNA reads TGTGCCAGCAGCCAAGCTAGCGGGGGGCAAGAGACCCAGTACTTC. Translation: CASSQASGGQETQYF.

This clone was detected once. The V and J genes are TRBV2 and TRBJ2-6, with D possibly being TRBD2 (6 bases). CDR3 length equals 16 residues. V dropped 6 bases and J dropped 2 bases, with 14 bases sitting between them. Germline CDR1 reads SNHLY; CDR2 reads FYNNEI. CDR3 protein: CASSQSGDTGANVLTF. The CDR3 nucleotides read TGTGCCAGCAGCCAATCGGGGGATACTGGGGCCAACGTCCTGACTTTC. The full variable domain, completed using reference TRBV2 and TRBJ2-6, is EPEVTQTPSHQVTQMGQEVILRCVPISNHLYFYWYRQILGQKVEFLVSFYNNEISEKSEIFDDQFSVERPDGSNFTLKIRSTKLEDSAMYFCASSQSGDTGANVLTFGAGSRLTVL.

J is TRBJ2-7 and V is TRBV27; possible D gene TRBD2, 7 bases. Germline assignment: CDR1 MNHEY and CDR2 SMNVEV (reference sequence). V lost 3 bases and J 1 base, leaving 13 bases between the germline ends. The CDR3 loop spans 15 amino acids. CDR3 amino acids: CASSFGGARSYEQYF. The DNA for the CDR3 is TGTGCCAGCAGTTTTGGGGGGGCTCGGTCCTACGAGCAGTACTTC.

The rearrangement links TRBV9 to TRBJ2-3; TRBD2 matches 12 bases. V lost 4 bases to trimming and J lost 3 bases; unmatched junction nucleotides: 3. Germline V gene sequence: CDR1 SGDLS, CDR2 YYNGEE. This CDR3 has 15 amino acids. Here the CDR3 reads CASSLGLAGTDTQYF. The CDR3 region has the DNA TGTGCCAGCAGCCTAGGACTAGCGGGAACAGATACGCAGTATTTT.

For the CDR3, the DNA is TGTGCCACCCGGGACAACCACGAGCAGTACTTC. Its translation: CATRDNHEQYF. The chain has TRBV19 and TRBJ2-7; tentative D call: TRBD1 (6 bases). The germline V gene encodes CDR1 LNHDA and CDR2 SQIVND (reference sequence). The CDR3 covers 11 residues. Trimming took off 10 bases at V and 5 bases at J, with 12 bases between the two ends.

The rearrangement uses TRBV5-4 and TRBJ2-7; 8 bases agree with TRBD1. V trimming: 4 bases; J trimming: 1 base; junction bases outside the gene matches: 4. Germline V gene lookup returns CDR1 SGHNT and CDR2 YYREEE (reference sequence). CDR3 length: 14 amino acids. The CDR3, as DNA: TGTGCCAGCAGCCCCCGGACAGGGTCCTACGAGCAGTACTTC. Translated, it gives CASSPRTGSYEQYF. The variable domain in full, with the rest retrieved from reference TRBV5-4 and TRBJ2-7, is ETGVTQSPTHLIKTRGQQVTLRCSSQSGHNTVSWYQQALGQGPQFIFQYYREEENGRGNFPPRFSGLQFPNYSSELNVNALELDDSALYLCASSPRTGSYEQYFGPGTRLTVT.

The rearrangement joins TRBV6-5 to TRBJ1-2; 7 bases are a match to TRBD1. There are 13 residues in the CDR3. V gave up 6 bases and J gave up 6 bases; unmatched junction bases: 7. Germline CDR1 reads MNHEY; CDR2 reads SVGAGI. CDR3 nucleotides: TGTGCCAGCAGACCGACAGGGATAGATGGCTACACCTTC. Translated: CASRPTGIDGYTF.

The J gene is TRBJ1-3, the V gene TRBV18; maybe TRBD1 (6 bases). Germline V gene lookup returns CDR1 KGHSH and CDR2 LQKENI. The CDR3 length is 13 residues. Deletions cut 6 bases from V and 4 bases from J, with 10 bases between. The CDR3 protein is CASSPDSGNTIYF. The CDR3 DNA is TGTGCCAGCTCCCCGGACAGCGGAAACACCATATATTTT.

The rearrangement joins TRBV5-4 to TRBJ1-5, with D perhaps TRBD1 (5 bases). There are 15 residues in the CDR3. Per germline, CDR1 SGHNT and CDR2 YYREEE (reference sequence). V was clipped by 0 bases and J by 4 bases, with 11 bases between them. The CDR3 here is CASSLDPGENQPQHF. The CDR3 coding sequence is TGTGCCAGCAGCTTGGACCCGGGGGAGAATCAGCCCCAGCATTTT. Full variable domain (rest looked up from reference TRBV5-4 and TRBJ1-5): ETGVTQSPTHLIKTRGQQVTLRCSSQSGHNTVSWYQQALGQGPQFIFQYYREEENGRGNFPPRFSGLQFPNYSSELNVNALELDDSALYLCASSLDPGENQPQHFGDGTRLSIL.

This clone appeared a single time. The V gene is TRBV4-3, the J gene TRBJ2-6; TRBD2 is a possible D gene (6 bases). Germline CDR1 is LGHNA and CDR2 is YSLEER. The CDR3 has 17 amino acids. V gave up 3 bases and J gave up 2 bases, with 14 bases separating them. CDR3 sequence (DNA): TGCGCCAGCAGCCATCCAGGAGGAGGGACTGGGGCCAACGTCCTGACTTTC. Translation gives CASSHPGGGTGANVLTF.

This rearrangement joins TRBV19 to TRBJ1-5; 10 nucleotides match TRBD1. CDR1 is LNHDA and CDR2 is SQIVND in the germline V gene (reference sequence). This CDR3 spans 18 amino acids. The ends lost 4 bases at V and 0 bases at J; junction bases unmatched: 9. The CDR3 loop is CASSRQGAVLSSNQPQHF. Written as DNA, the CDR3 is TGTGCCAGTAGTAGACAGGGGGCCGTTCTATCTAGCAATCAGCCCCAGCATTTT.

With respect to this clone: This specimen includes other DNA sequences encoding the same CDR3. This rearrangement joins TRBV6-5 to TRBJ1-2, with unresolved D. The V end was cut by 3 bases, the J end by 7 bases, with 9 bases between. Per the germline V gene, CDR1 is MNHEY and CDR2 is SVGAGI. The CDR3 sequence is 12 residues long. CDR3 DNA sequence: TGTGCCAGCAGTTATTCAGGAGGTGGCTACACCTTC. As protein: CASSYSGGGYTF.

Note on this clone: The junction shows a germline mismatch at one end, possibly a read error. CDR3 sequence reads: CSSSPSGVPNEKLFF. For the CDR3, the DNA is TGTTCCAGCAGCCCTTCAGGGGTCCCTAATGAAAAACTGTTTTTT. The chain uses TRBV7-9 and TRBJ1-4; perhaps TRBD1 as D (6 bases). The length of the CDR3 is 15 residues. Germline V gives CDR1 SEHNR, CDR2 FQNEAQ (reference sequence).

This chain links TRBV2 with TRBJ2-1; D may be TRBD2 (5 bases). V lost 10 bases and J 3 bases, leaving 13 bases between the germline ends. CDR3 length equals 13 residues. Germline V gives CDR1 SNHLY, CDR2 FYNNEI. DNA for the CDR3: TGTGCCATCGGACTCCGCCGCTACAATGAGCAGTTCTTC. The encoded protein is CAIGLRRYNEQFF.

Note on this clone: Relative to the germline gene, one junction end is altered; a read error may explain this. This chain connects TRBV7-9 to TRBJ1-4; D remains unclear. The CDR3 contains 14 residues. The germline CDR1 and CDR2 sequences are SEHNR and FQNEAQ (reference sequence). The CDR3 is CSSSSLGPNEKLFF. The CDR3 nucleotides are TGTTCCAGCAGCTCCCTGGGCCCTAATGAAAAACTGTTTTTT. The whole variable domain, remainder taken from reference TRBV7-9 and TRBJ1-4, is DTGVSQNPRHKITKRGQNVTFRCDPISEHNRLYWYRQTLGQGPEFLTYFQNEAQLEKSRLLSDRFSAERPKGSFSTLEIQRTEQGDSAMYLCSSSSLGPNEKLFFGSGTQLSVL.

This clone was detected only a few times. V is TRBV6-5 and J is TRBJ2-3; no clear D. The CDR3 loop spans 14 amino acids. Trimming shortened V by 0 bases and J by 0 bases, and 4 bases separated the two germline ends. Germline CDR1 MNHEY, CDR2 SVGAGI. CDR3 coding DNA: TGTGCCAGCAGTTACTCGACTAGCACAGATACGCAGTATTTT. Translating it yields CASSYSTSTDTQYF.

This clone was recorded only once. This sequence joins TRBV9 and TRBJ1-2; weak D call: TRBD1 (6 bases). CDR3 length: 15 amino acids. The V gene's germline CDR1 is SGDLS and CDR2 YYNGEE. V was pared by 3 bases and J by 4 bases, with 16 bases between. This CDR3 is CASSEGGGIGYGYTF. For the CDR3, the DNA is TGTGCCAGCAGCGAGGGGGGGGGAATCGGCTATGGCTACACCTTC.